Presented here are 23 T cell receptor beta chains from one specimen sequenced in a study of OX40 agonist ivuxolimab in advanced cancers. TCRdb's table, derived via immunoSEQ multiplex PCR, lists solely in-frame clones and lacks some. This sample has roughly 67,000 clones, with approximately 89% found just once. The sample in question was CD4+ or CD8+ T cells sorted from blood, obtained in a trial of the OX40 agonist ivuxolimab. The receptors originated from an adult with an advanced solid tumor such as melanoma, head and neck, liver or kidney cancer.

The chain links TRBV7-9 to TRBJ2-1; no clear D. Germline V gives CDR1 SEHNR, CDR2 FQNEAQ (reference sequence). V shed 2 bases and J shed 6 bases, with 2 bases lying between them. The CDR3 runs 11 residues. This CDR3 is CASSLSNEQFF. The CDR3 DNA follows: TGTGCCAGCAGCTTAAGCAATGAGCAGTTCTTC.

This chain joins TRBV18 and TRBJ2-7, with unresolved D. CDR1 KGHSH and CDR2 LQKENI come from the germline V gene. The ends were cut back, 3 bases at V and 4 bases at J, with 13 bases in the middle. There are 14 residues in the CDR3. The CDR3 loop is CASSPSQSGYEQYF. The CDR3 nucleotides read TGTGCCAGCTCACCTTCCCAAAGTGGGTACGAGCAGTACTTC.

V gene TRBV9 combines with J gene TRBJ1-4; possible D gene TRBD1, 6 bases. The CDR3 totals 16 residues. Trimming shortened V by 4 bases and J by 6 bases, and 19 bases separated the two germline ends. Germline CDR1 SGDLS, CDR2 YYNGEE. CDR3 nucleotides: TGTGCCAGCAGCCGGGGGGGGCCGGATTGGGATGAAAAACTGTTTTTT. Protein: CASSRGGPDWDEKLFF.

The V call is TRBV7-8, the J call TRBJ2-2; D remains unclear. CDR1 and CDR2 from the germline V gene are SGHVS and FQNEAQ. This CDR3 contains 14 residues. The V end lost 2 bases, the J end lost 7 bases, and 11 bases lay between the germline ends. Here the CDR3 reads CASSLMATNGELFF. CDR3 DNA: TGTGCCAGCAGCTTAATGGCAACGAACGGGGAGCTGTTTTTT.

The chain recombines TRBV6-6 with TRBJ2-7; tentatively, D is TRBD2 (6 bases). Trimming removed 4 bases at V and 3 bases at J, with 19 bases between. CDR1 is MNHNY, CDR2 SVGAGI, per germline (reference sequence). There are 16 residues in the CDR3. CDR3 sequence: CASSSNRERTVYEQYF. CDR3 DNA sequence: TGTGCCAGCAGTTCCAACCGGGAGCGGACGGTCTACGAGCAGTACTTC.

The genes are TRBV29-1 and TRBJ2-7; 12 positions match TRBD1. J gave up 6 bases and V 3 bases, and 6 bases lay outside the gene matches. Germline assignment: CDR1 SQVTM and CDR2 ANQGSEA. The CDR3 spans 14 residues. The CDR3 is CSVEGGQGASEQYF. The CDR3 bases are TGCAGCGTTGAGGGGGGACAGGGGGCTAGCGAGCAGTACTTC.

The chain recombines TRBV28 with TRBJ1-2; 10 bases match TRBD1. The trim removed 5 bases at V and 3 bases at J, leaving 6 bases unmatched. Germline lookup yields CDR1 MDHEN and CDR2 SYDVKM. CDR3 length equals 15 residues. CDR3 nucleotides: TGTGCCAGCAGTGGGGCCGGGACAGGGGACTATGGCTACACCTTC. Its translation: CASSGAGTGDYGYTF.

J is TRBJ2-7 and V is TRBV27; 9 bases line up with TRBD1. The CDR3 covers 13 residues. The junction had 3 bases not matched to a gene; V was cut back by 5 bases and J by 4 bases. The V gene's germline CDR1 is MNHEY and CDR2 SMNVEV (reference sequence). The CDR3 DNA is TGTGCCAGCAGTGTTGACAGGGGGTACGAGCAGTACTTC. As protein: CASSVDRGYEQYF.

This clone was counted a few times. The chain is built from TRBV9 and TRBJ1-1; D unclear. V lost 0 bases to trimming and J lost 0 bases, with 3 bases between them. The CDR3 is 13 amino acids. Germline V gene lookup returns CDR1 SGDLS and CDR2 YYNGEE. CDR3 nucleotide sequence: TGTGCCAGCAGCGTAGCCCTGAACACTGAAGCTTTCTTT. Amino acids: CASSVALNTEAFF. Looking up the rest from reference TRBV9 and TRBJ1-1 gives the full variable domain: DSGVTQTPKHLITATGQRVTLRCSPRSGDLSVYWYQQSLDQGLQFLIQYYNGEERAKGNILERFSAQQFPDLHSELNLSSLELGDSALYFCASSVALNTEAFFGQGTRLTVV.

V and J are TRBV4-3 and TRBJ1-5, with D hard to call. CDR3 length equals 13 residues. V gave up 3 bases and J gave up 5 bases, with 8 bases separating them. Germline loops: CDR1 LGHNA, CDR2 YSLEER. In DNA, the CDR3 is TGCGCCAGCAGCCAGAATCCCGATCAGCCCCAGCATTTT. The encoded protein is CASSQNPDQPQHF.

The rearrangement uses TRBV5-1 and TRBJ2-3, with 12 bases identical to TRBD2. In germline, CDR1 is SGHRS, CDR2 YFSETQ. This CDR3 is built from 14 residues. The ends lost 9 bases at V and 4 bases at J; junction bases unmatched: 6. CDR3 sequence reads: CATRLAGDSDTQYF. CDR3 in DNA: TGCGCCACCCGACTAGCGGGAGATTCAGATACGCAGTATTTT. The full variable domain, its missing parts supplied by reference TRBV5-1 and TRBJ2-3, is KAGVTQTPRYLIKTRGQQVTLSCSPISGHRSVSWYQQTPGQGLQFLFEYFSETQRNKGNFPGRFSGRQFSNSRSEMNVSTLELGDSALYLCATRLAGDSDTQYFGPGTRLTVL.

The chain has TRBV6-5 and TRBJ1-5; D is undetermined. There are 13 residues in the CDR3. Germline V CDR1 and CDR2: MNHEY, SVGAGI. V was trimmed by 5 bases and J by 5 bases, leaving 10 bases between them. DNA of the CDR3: TGTGCCAGCAGTATTACTTCCGATCAGCCCCAGCATTTT. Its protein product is CASSITSDQPQHF.

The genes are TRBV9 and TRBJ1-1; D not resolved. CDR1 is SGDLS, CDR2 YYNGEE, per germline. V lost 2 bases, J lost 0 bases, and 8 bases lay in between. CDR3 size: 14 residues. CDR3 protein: CASSVGVLNTEAFF. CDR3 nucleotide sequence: TGTGCCAGCAGCGTCGGGGTCCTGAACACTGAAGCTTTCTTT.

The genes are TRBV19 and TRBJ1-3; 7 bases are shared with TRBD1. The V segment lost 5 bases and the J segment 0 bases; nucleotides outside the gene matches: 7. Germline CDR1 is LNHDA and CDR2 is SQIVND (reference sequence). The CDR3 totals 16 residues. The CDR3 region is CASSPRTGSSGNTIYF. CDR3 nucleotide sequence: TGTGCCAGTAGTCCTCGGACAGGTTCCTCTGGAAACACCATATATTTT.

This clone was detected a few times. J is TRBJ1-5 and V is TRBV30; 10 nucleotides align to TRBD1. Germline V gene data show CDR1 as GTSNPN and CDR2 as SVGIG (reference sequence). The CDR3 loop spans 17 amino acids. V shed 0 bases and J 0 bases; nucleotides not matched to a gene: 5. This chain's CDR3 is CAWSVKGTGVSNQPQHF. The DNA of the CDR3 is TGTGCCTGGAGTGTAAAGGGGACAGGGGTTAGCAATCAGCCCCAGCATTTT.

The CDR3 bases are TGTGCCAGCAGTTTGGGATTTTACAATGAGCAGTTCTTC. It yields the protein CASSLGFYNEQFF. The rearrangement uses TRBV28 and TRBJ2-1; D is uncertain. Germline V CDR1 and CDR2: MDHEN, SYDVKM. CDR3 length: 13 residues. Trimming took 3 bases from V and 4 from J, leaving 7 bases between them.

The CDR3 reads CASTGPSSNQPQHF. CDR3 DNA: TGTGCCAGCACAGGGCCCAGTAGCAATCAGCCCCAGCATTTT. The gene calls are TRBV6-1 and TRBJ1-5, with a possible D match to TRBD1 (5 bases). This CDR3 has 14 residues. CDR1 MNHNS and CDR2 SASEGT come from the germline V gene. The ends were cut back, 7 bases at V and 0 bases at J, with 10 bases in the middle.

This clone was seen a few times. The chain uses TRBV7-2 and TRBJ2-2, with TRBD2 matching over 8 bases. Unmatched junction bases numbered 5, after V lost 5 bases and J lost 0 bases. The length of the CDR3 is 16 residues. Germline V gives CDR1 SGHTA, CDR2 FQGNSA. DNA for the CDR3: TGTGCCAGCAGCGGATCGGGGGGGACGAACACCGGGGAGCTGTTTTTT. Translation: CASSGSGGTNTGELFF. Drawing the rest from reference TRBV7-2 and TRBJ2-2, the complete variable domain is GAGVSQSPSNKVTEKGKDVELRCDPISGHTALYWYRQSLGQGLEFLIYFQGNSAPDKSGLPSDRFSAERTGGSVSTLTIQRTQQEDSAVYLCASSGSGGTNTGELFFGEGSRLTVL.

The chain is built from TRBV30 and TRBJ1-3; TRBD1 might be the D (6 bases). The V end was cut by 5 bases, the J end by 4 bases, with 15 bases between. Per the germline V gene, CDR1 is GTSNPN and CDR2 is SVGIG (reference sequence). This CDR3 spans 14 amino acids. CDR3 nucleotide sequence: TGTGCCTGGGCTCAAACAGGGTCAGGAAACACCATATATTTT. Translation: CAWAQTGSGNTIYF.

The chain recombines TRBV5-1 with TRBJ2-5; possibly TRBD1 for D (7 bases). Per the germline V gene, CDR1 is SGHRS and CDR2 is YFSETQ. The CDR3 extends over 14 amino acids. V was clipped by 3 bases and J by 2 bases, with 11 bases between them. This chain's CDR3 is CASSWRDSQETQYF. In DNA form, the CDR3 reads TGCGCCAGCAGCTGGAGGGACAGTCAAGAGACCCAGTACTTC.

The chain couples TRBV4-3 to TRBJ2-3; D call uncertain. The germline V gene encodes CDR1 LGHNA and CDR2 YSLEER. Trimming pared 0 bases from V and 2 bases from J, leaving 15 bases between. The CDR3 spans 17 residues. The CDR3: CASSQDLPRLATDTQYF. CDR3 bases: TGCGCCAGCAGCCAAGATCTCCCCAGGTTAGCCACAGATACGCAGTATTTT.

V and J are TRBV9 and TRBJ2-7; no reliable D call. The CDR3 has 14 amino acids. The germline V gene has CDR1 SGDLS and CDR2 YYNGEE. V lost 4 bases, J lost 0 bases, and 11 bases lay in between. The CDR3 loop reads CASSPRGISYEQYF. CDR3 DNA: TGTGCCAGCAGCCCCCGTGGCATCTCCTACGAGCAGTACTTC. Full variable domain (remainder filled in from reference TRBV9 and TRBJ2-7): DSGVTQTPKHLITATGQRVTLRCSPRSGDLSVYWYQQSLDQGLQFLIQYYNGEERAKGNILERFSAQQFPDLHSELNLSSLELGDSALYFCASSPRGISYEQYFGPGTRLTVT.

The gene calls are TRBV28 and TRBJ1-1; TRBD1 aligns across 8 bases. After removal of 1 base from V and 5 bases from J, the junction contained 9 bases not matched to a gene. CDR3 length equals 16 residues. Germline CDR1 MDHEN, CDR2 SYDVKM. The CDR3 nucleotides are TGTGCCAGCAGTTTATTGTCAGGGGGCCGAAGGACTGAAGCTTTCTTT. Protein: CASSLLSGGRRTEAFF.